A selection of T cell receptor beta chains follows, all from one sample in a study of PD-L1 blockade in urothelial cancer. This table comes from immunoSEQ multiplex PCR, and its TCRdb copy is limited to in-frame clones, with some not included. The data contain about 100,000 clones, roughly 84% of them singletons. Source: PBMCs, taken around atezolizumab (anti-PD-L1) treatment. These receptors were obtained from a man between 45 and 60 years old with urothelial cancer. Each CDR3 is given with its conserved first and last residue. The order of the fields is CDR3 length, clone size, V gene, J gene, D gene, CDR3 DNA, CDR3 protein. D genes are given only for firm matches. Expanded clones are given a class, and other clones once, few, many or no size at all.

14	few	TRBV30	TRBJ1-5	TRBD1	TGTGCCTGGAGTAACAACAGGGGGGAACAGCCCCAGCATTTT	CAWSNNRGEQPQHF
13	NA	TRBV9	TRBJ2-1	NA	TGTGCCAGCAGCGCCCGGTCGTACAATGAGCAGTTCTTC	CASSARSYNEQFF
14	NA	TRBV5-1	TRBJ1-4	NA	TGCGCCAGCAGCTCCTCCGGCGGAGGTGAAAAACTGTTTTTT	CASSSSGGGEKLFF
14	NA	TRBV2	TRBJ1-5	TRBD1	TGTGCCAGCAGCGCGACAGGGGTTAATCAGCCCCAGCATTTT	CASSATGVNQPQHF
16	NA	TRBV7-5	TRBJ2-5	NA	TGTGCCAGAGCTACAGGGGGCGGGAGTTCGTGGGAGACCCAGTACTTC	CARATGGGSSWETQYF
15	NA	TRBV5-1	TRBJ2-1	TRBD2	TGCGCCAGCGGTCAGACTAGCGGGAGTTACAATGAGCAGTTCTTC	CASGQTSGSYNEQFF
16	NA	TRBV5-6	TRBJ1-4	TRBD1	TGTGCCAGCAGCCAAGACAGGGGTTCAACTAATGAAAAACTGTTTTTT	CASSQDRGSTNEKLFF
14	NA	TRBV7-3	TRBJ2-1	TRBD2	TGTGCCAGCAGCCCGGGACTAGATTACAATGAGCAGTTCTTC	CASSPGLDYNEQFF
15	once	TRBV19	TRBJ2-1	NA	TGTGCCAGCGGTCACACGGGAACCCCCTACAATGAGCAGTTCTTC	CASGHTGTPYNEQFF
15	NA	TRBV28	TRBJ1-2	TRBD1	TGTGCCAGCAGTCCGACAGGGGAAGGAGGGTATGGCTACACCTTC	CASSPTGEGGYGYTF
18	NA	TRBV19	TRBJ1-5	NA	TGTGCCAGTACACAACCACACATAGGACAGACGGGCAATCAGCCCCAGCATTTT	CASTQPHIGQTGNQPQHF
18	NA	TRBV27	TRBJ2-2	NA	TGTGCCAGCAGTTTATCGATAAGAGGCACCCTGAACACCGGGGAGCTGTTTTTT	CASSLSIRGTLNTGELFF
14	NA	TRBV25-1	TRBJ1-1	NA	TGTGCCAGCAGTCCGCGGGCAGGGAACACTGAAGCTTTCTTT	CASSPRAGNTEAFF
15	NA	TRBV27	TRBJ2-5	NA	TGTGCCAGCAGTAATCTACCGGGGGAAGGAGAGACCCAGTACTTC	CASSNLPGEGETQYF
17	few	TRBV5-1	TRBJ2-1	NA	TGCGCCAGCAGCTCCAACCGCATGACAGACTCCTACAATGAGCAGTTCTTC	CASSSNRMTDSYNEQFF
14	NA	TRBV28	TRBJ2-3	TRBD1	TGTGCCAGCAGTTTGTACAGGGGCTATGGTACGCAGTATTTT	CASSLYRGYGTQYF
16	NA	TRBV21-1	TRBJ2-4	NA	TGTGCCAGCAGCAACCGTGGGGGGGGAGCGGAAAACATTCAGTACTTC	CASSNRGGGAENIQYF
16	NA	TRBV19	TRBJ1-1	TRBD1	TGTGCCAGTAGTACGCGGTTGACAGGGCTAAACACTGAAGCTTTCTTT	CASSTRLTGLNTEAFF
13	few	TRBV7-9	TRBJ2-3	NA	TGTGCCAGCAGCTTAGTTGGGGCAAATACGCAGTATTTT	CASSLVGANTQYF
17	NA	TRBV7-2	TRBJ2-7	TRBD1	TGTGCCAGCAGCTACAATGACAGGGGCGGTTTGGTTTGGGAGCAGTACTTC	CASSYNDRGGLVWEQYF
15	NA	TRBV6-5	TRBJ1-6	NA	TGTGCCAGCAGTTATGGGCAGGGCTATAATTCACCCCTCCACTTT	CASSYGQGYNSPLHF
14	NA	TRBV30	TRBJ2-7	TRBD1	TGTGCCTGGAGGTGGACAGGGGGGACTGGGGAGCAGTACTTC	CAWRWTGGTGEQYF
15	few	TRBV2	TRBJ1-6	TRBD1	TGTGCCAGCATGTCGGACAGGGGTGGGAATTCACCCCTCCACTTT	CASMSDRGGNSPLHF
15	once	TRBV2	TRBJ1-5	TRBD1	TGTGCCAGCAGTGATTACAGGGGTAGCAATCAGCCCCAGCATTTT	CASSDYRGSNQPQHF
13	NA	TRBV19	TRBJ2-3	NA	TGTGCCAGTAGTATAGGTAGGGAGGATACGCAGTATTTT	CASSIGREDTQYF
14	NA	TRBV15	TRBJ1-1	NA	TGTGCCACCAGCCCCCGGCTCGGGGGGACTGAAGCTTTCTTT	CATSPRLGGTEAFF
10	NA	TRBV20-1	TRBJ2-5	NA	TGCAGTGCTCAACAAGAGACCCAGTACTTC	CSAQQETQYF
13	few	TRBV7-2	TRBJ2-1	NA	TGTGCCAGCAGCTTAGAGGGAGCCATTGAGCAGTTCTTC	CASSLEGAIEQFF
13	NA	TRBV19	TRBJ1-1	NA	TGTGCCAGTAGCCGAGAGCGGGAAACCGAAGCTTTCTTT	CASSRERETEAFF
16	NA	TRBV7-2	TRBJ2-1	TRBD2	TGTGCCAGCAGCTTAGCGATAGCGGGAGTTCGGAATGAGCAGTTCTTC	CASSLAIAGVRNEQFF
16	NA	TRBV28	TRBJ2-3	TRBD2	TGTGCCAGCAGTCGCGGGGGACTAGCGGGCACAGATACGCAGTATTTT	CASSRGGLAGTDTQYF
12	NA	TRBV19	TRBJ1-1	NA	TGTGCCACTTCCCTTAGGGGTACTGAAGCTTTCTTT	CATSLRGTEAFF
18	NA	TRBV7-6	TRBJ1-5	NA	TGTGCCAGCAGCCCGGGCCGGGGAGCACTTTATAGCAATCAGCCCCAGCATTTT	CASSPGRGALYSNQPQHF
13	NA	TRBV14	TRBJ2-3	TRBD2	TGTGCCAGCAGCCGCGGGGGGTTGGGTACGCAGTATTTT	CASSRGGLGTQYF
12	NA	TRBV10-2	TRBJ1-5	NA	TGCGCCAGCAGCCAGGGTGATCAGCCCCAGCATTTT	CASSQGDQPQHF
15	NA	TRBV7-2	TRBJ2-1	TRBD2	TGTGCCAGCAGCTTGTTTAGCGGGAGCTACAATGAGCAGTTCTTC	CASSLFSGSYNEQFF
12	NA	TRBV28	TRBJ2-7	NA	TGTGCCAGCAGTTCCTCCTCCTACGAGCAGTACTTC	CASSSSSYEQYF
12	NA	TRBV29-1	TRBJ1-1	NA	TGCAGCGGCGGACAGCCGAACACTGAAGCTTTCTTT	CSGGQPNTEAFF
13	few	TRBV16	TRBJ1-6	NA	TGTGCCAGCAGCCAAAATAATAATTCACCCCTCCACTTT	CASSQNNNSPLHF
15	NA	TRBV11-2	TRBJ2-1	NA	TGTGCCAGCACCCGGGACATGAGCTCCTACAATGAGCAGTTCTTC	CASTRDMSSYNEQFF
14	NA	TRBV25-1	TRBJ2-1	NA	TGTGCCAGCAGTGAGACCGACAGGTACAATGAGCAGTTCTTC	CASSETDRYNEQFF
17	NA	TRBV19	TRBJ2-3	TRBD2	TGTGCCAGTAGTATCAGGCTAGCGGGAAAATCGACAGATACGCAGTATTTT	CASSIRLAGKSTDTQYF
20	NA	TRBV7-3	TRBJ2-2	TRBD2	TGTGCCAGCAGCTCCTGGGGGGCGGGAGGCTCACCTCTGAACACCGGGGAGCTGTTTTTT	CASSSWGAGGSPLNTGELFF
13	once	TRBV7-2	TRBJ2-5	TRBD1	TGTGCCAGCTCGGGGACAGGGGAAGAGACCCAGTACTTC	CASSGTGEETQYF
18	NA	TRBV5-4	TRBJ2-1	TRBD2	TGTGCCAGCAGCCGTGGGACTAGCGGGGCTAGCTCCTACAATGAGCAGTTCTTC	CASSRGTSGASSYNEQFF
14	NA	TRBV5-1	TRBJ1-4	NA	TGCGCCAGCAGCTTGGGCGGCCCTAATGAAAAACTGTTTTTT	CASSLGGPNEKLFF
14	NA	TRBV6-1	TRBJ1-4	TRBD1	TGTGCCAGCAGTACAGGGGGGACTAATGAAAAACTGTTTTTT	CASSTGGTNEKLFF
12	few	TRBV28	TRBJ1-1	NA	TGTGCCAGCAGGGGGGGGGTTCCTGAAGCTTTCTTT	CASRGGVPEAFF
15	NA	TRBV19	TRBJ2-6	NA	TGTGCCAGTAGTATGGGCTTCTCTGGGGCCAACGTCCTGACTTTC	CASSMGFSGANVLTF
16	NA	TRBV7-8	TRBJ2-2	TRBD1	TGTGCCAGCAGCCCTACCGACAGGGGAGGCACCGGGGAGCTGTTTTTT	CASSPTDRGGTGELFF
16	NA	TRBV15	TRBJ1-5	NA	TGTGCCACCAGCAGAGATCGCAACAGTTTCAATCAGCCCCAGCATTTT	CATSRDRNSFNQPQHF
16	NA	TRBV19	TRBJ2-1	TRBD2	TGTGCCAGTAGTGTCATAGCGGGAGGGCCCCACAATGAGCAGTTCTTC	CASSVIAGGPHNEQFF
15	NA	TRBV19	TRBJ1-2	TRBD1	TGTGCCAGTATTTCCGGACAGGGGCGTTACGATGGCTACACCTTC	CASISGQGRYDGYTF
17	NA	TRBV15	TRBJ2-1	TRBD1	TGTGCCACCAGCAGAGATAAAGGGACAGGGCGATCCAATGAGCAGTTCTTC	CATSRDKGTGRSNEQFF